Listed here are 11 T cell receptor beta chains from one sample, sequenced in a study of T cell repertoires in cytomegalovirus infection. Antigens of these TCRs are unknown. TCRdb re-derived calls from the reads in MiXCR, one entry per CDR3 protein. The sample contains about 310,000 distinct CDR3 sequences, more than 20% of which appear only once. The material sequenced was cultured PBMCs, taken from culture after CMV antigen stimulation. The origin of the receptors is a human donor in good health (CMV status not recorded). Some clones in this sample may be carry-over from other donors' samples.

The chain employs TRBV7-2 and TRBJ2-5, with D perhaps matching TRBD2 (6 bases). The CDR3 runs to 15 residues. Germline-derived CDR1 and CDR2 are SGHTA and FQGNSA. The V end was cut by 4 bases, the J end by 0 bases, with 12 bases between. The CDR3 is CASSYTDYHQETQYF. The CDR3 region has the DNA TGTGCCAGCAGCTATACGGACTATCACCAAGAGACCCAGTACTTC.

This clonotype was detected only a few times. V gene TRBV27 combines with J gene TRBJ1-2; unclear D gene. Between the trimmed V and J ends, which lost 7 bases and 5 bases, there was a span of 20 bases. The CDR3 is 15 amino acids. Germline V gene sequence: CDR1 MNHEY, CDR2 SMNVEV (reference sequence). CDR3 loop: CASTLDGWGRYGYTF. The CDR3 DNA reads TGTGCCAGCACCCTCGACGGCTGGGGAAGATATGGCTACACCTTC.

The sample holds a few counts of this clonotype. The V and J genes are TRBV7-3 and TRBJ2-1; TRBD2 aligns across 9 bases. CDR3 length: 16 amino acids. Germline CDR1 and CDR2: SGHTA and FQGTGA. V dropped 5 bases and J dropped 5; count of bases not matched to a gene: 10. The CDR3 DNA follows: TGTGCCAGCAGCCGCGGGACTAGCAGCCAGCACAATGAGCAGTTCTTC. Translated: CASSRGTSSQHNEQFF.

In its sample, this clonotype was seen a few times. The V gene is TRBV11-2, the J gene TRBJ2-5; TRBD2 is a possible D gene (6 bases). V was trimmed by 5 bases and J by 4 bases, leaving 11 bases between them. This CDR3 is built from 13 residues. Germline CDR1 SGHAT, CDR2 FQNNGV. The CDR3 DNA reads as TGTGCCAGCAGCAGCCGGAGGGGAGAGACCCAGTACTTC. Translating gives CASSSRRGETQYF.

The V gene is TRBV7-8, the J gene TRBJ1-6, with 8 bases fitting TRBD1. The CDR3 totals 15 residues. V shed 5 bases and J 8 bases; nucleotides not matched to a gene: 8. Germline CDR1 SGHVS, CDR2 FQNEAQ. CDR3 region: CASSTRLGQDSPLHF. CDR3 coding DNA: TGTGCCAGCAGCACTAGGTTGGGACAGGATTCACCCCTCCACTTT.

The chain is built from TRBV6-2 or TRBV6-3 and TRBJ2-1; the D gene could be TRBD1 or TRBD2 (5 bases each). The CDR3 consists of 15 residues. Germline CDR1 reads MNHEY; CDR2 reads SVGEGT. Trimming took 5 bases from V and 5 from J, leaving 16 bases between them. The CDR3 protein is CASSRGTAGNNEQFF. DNA for the CDR3: TGTGCCAGCAGTCGTGGGACGGCCGGGAACAATGAGCAGTTCTTC.

DNA for the CDR3: TGTGCCAGTCCTTACCGGGACCCCTTGGTACTTGGGGCTGAAGCTTTCTTT. This sequence encodes CASPYRDPLVLGAEAFF. The chain employs TRBV19 and TRBJ1-1, with a weak D call TRBD1 (5 bases). Looked up from germline, CDR1 is LNHDA and CDR2 is SQIVND (reference sequence). This CDR3 comprises 17 residues. Deletions cut 8 bases from V and 6 bases from J, with 28 bases between.

This clonotype showed up just a few times. The chain links TRBV5-6 to TRBJ1-2; D possibly corresponds to TRBD1 (5 bases). CDR3 length: 15 residues. V lost 5 bases and J 3 bases, leaving 17 bases between the germline ends. Germline-derived CDR1 and CDR2 are SGHDT and YYEEEE. CDR3 sequence (DNA): TGTGCCAGCAGTGGGGGAGCCACTCTGCACTATGGCTACACCTTC. This codes for CASSGGATLHYGYTF.

On this clonotype itself: The germline gene is not matched at one end of the junction; a read error may be the cause. This chain joins TRBV27 and TRBJ2-3; D is unresolved. Germline V gene lookup returns CDR1 MNHEY and CDR2 SMNVEV (reference sequence). The CDR3 spans 13 residues. DNA for the CDR3: TGTGCCAGCAGCTTAAAGGAAAGTACCCCCTCGAGGTTT. This sequence encodes CASSLKESTPSRF.

In nucleotides, the CDR3 is TGTGCCAGGGGCGGGACAGGAGCTACTGAAGCTTTCTTT. This codes for CARGGTGATEAFF. The chain couples TRBV10-3 to TRBJ1-1; 8 bases fit TRBD1. CDR1 is ENHRY, CDR2 SYGVKD, per germline. After removal of 10 bases from V and 5 bases from J, the junction contained 9 bases not matched to a gene. The length of the CDR3 is 13 residues.

The chain combines TRBV2 with TRBJ2-7; possibly TRBD1 or TRBD2 for D (5 bases each). In germline, CDR1 is SNHLY, CDR2 FYNNEI. V shed 0 bases and J shed 3 bases, with 9 bases lying between them. CDR3 length equals 14 residues. The CDR3, as DNA: TGTGCCAGCAGTGAAGCAAAGGGGAGCTACGAGCAGTACTTC. It is translated as CASSEAKGSYEQYF.